This T cell receptor (beta chain) was captured by sequencing in a study of T cells after posttransplantation cyclophosphamide (dated by TCRdb to about 2016). Concerning the study at large: Using TRB sequencing, the study followed how the T cell repertoire reconstituted after myeloablative bone marrow transplantation in which posttransplantation cyclophosphamide served as GVHD prophylaxis. Samples from roughly 35 PTCy-treated patients, along with samples from 15 to 20 of their related bone marrow donors, underwent antigen receptor sequencing. Blood from all 35 or so PTCy patients with 1-year posttransplant specimens was subjected to TRB sequencing. Up to 3 additional blood samples from 2 to 5.2 years after transplant were also TRB-sequenced in 3 patients, as was pretransplant blood from 4 patients. Because TRA and TRB clonality correlated tightly in under 10 samples, later TCR analyses were limited to TRB. Public TRB sequences were searched against a database of over 3,000 sequences associated with responses to pathogens, tumor antigens, self-antigens and alloantigens. The research as a whole found: Across fewer than 50 patients, recipient CMV seropositivity and CMV reactivation were highly associated with TRB clonality; PTCy diversity was similar to CNI/methotrexate controls. At 1-2 months, donor-recipient similarity was low but rose over the first year, and the later blood repertoires were often dominated by donor CD8+ memory clones. The TRB repertoires of T cells infiltrating skin or the GI tract showed only limited overlap with the TRB repertoires found in blood.

The PTCy-treated patients were enrolled in a prospective multi-institutional clinical trial. Peripheral blood and bone marrow mononuclear cells were isolated by Ficoll-Hypaque density centrifugation and were cryopreserved. Regarding this clone: The antigen this receptor binds is unknown. No qualities accompany the bases; no much larger clone lies one base away.

For this chain, trimming is 4 bases at the V end and 2 bases at the J end, and the number of junction bases without a gene match is 7. The cysteine opens and the phenylalanine closes a CDR3 of 16 amino acids. Only the CDR3 DNA stays, 48 bases, in frame from base 1. According to the germline V gene, CDR1 reads MNHEY and CDR2 reads SVGAGI. Genomic DNA was the input for TRB sequencing, which was run either with the immunoSEQ assay at survey resolution or with the hsTCRB kit. The original methods were these. The immunoSEQ software was used for initial read processing, and the LymphoSeq R package was used for repertoire analyses. Clonality was calculated as 1 minus normalized Shannon entropy, and the Gini coefficient was also calculated for each TRB dataset. To infer phenotypes in unsorted samples, TRB sequences from sorted subsets of the recipient or donor were mapped onto unsorted samples from the same recipient. TCRdb provides this immuneACCESS table in a form limited to in-frame rearrangements. Some clones are lacking; in checked studies, under half of them reflect an unresolved V gene, and why the rest are absent is not known. The D gene and trimming were derived from the DNA, and the V and J assignments and clone size from that table. Within this sample are roughly 25,000 clones, with 86% of them counted one time only. Roughly 6.3% of the sample is held by the ten biggest clonotypes.

This chain is built from TRBV6-5 and TRBJ1-5; 8 bases in between match TRBD1. The receptor was derived from a woman aged 55 to 70 with a blood cancer, CMV-positive, and with a related stem cell donor. Sequenced: PBMCs. The bases read TGTGCCAGCAGTTCATACTTGACAGGGGGCAATCAGCCCCAGCATTTT. The translation is CASSSYLTGGNQPQHF.